This passage covers 28 T cell receptor beta chains from one sample sequenced in a study of cytomegalovirus exposure and HLA in healthy donors. The PCR ran on 60 Vbeta and 13 Jbeta primers. Measured with immunoSEQ multiplex PCR; TCRdb has only the in-frame clones, and not every one. The sample records roughly 150,000 clones, roughly 72% being singletons. Sequencing input: PBMCs. These receptors all come from a man aged 40-49 years in good health and CMV-seronegative.

The J gene is TRBJ1-4, the V gene TRBV5-1, with D maybe TRBD1 (5 bases). Trimming removed 0 bases from V and 3 bases from J, with 15 bases in between. The germline gives CDR1 SGHRS, CDR2 YFSETQ. The CDR3 has 17 residues. In nucleotides, the CDR3 is TGCGCCAGCAGCTTGGGGTCCGGGGGTTTATCTAATGAAAAACTGTTTTTT. This codes for CASSLGSGGLSNEKLFF. Combining the CDR3 with reference TRBV5-1 and TRBJ1-4 gives the whole variable domain KAGVTQTPRYLIKTRGQQVTLSCSPISGHRSVSWYQQTPGQGLQFLFEYFSETQRNKGNFPGRFSGRQFSNSRSEMNVSTLELGDSALYLCASSLGSGGLSNEKLFFGSGTQLSVL.

V and J are TRBV6-5 and TRBJ2-7; TRBD2 might be the D (5 bases). This CDR3 spans 14 amino acids. The V gene's germline CDR1 is MNHEY and CDR2 SVGAGI. The germline V and J ends were trimmed by 2 bases and 0 bases, with 8 bases remaining between them. The CDR3 loop reads CASSYIRDSYEQYF. The CDR3 coding sequence is TGTGCCAGCAGTTACATCCGGGACTCCTACGAGCAGTACTTC.

The CDR3 protein is CASSSEPNTEAFF. DNA of the CDR3: TGTGCCAGCAGTTCTGAGCCGAACACTGAAGCTTTCTTT. The chain is built from TRBV6-1 and TRBJ1-1; no clear D. Germline V CDR1 and CDR2: MNHNS, SASEGT. The CDR3 loop spans 13 amino acids. The germline V and J ends were trimmed by 5 bases and 1 base, with 8 bases remaining between them.

The V and J genes are TRBV29-1 and TRBJ2-5; 7 nucleotides align to TRBD2. The CDR3 spans 13 residues. CDR1 and CDR2 (germline): SQVTM, ANQGSEA. The J segment lost 5 bases and the V segment lost 4 bases, leaving 7 bases of the junction unmatched. CDR3 coding DNA: TGCAGCGTTGGGGGTGGGGGGGTGGAGACCCAGTACTTC. It yields the protein CSVGGGGVETQYF.

The chain combines TRBV28 with TRBJ2-1, with a weak D call TRBD1 (6 bases). V gave up 6 bases and J gave up 1 base, with 19 bases separating them. Germline CDR1 is MDHEN and CDR2 is SYDVKM. CDR3 length equals 17 residues. The CDR3 nucleotides are TGTGCCAGCAGACCTGAGGGGCACAGGGAGTCCTACAATGAGCAGTTCTTC. This gives the protein CASRPEGHRESYNEQFF.

The V and J genes are TRBV4-1 and TRBJ2-2, with 7 bases lining up with TRBD1. The CDR3 runs 18 residues. Looked up from germline, CDR1 is MGHRA and CDR2 is YSYEKL. V was clipped by 0 bases and J by 8 bases; unmatched bases: 15. CDR3 DNA sequence: TGCGCCAGCAGCCAAGAGGGGCCCCTCGGACAGGATAAGGGGGAGCTGTTTTTT. Translating it yields CASSQEGPLGQDKGELFF.

The CDR3 region is CASSLGETYNSPLHF. The CDR3 region has the DNA TGTGCCAGCAGCTTAGGAGAAACCTATAATTCACCCCTCCACTTT. This chain uses TRBV7-6 with TRBJ1-6; D unclear. Germline V gene data show CDR1 as SGHVS and CDR2 as FNYEAQ. This CDR3 comprises 15 residues. Trimming took 1 base from V and 2 from J, leaving 6 bases between them.

This sequence joins TRBV5-8 and TRBJ1-1; 10 nucleotides line up with TRBD1. This CDR3 has 15 amino acids. Looked up from germline, CDR1 is SGHTS and CDR2 is YDEGEE. The J segment lost 1 base and the V segment lost 3 bases, leaving 3 bases of the junction unmatched. The CDR3 loop reads CASSSGTGANTEAFF. In DNA, the CDR3 is TGTGCCAGCAGCTCAGGGACAGGGGCGAACACTGAAGCTTTCTTT.

The V gene is TRBV14, the J gene TRBJ2-1; 12 positions match TRBD2. CDR1 and CDR2 (germline): SGHDN, FVKESK. CDR3 size: 17 residues. The trim removed 1 base at V and 7 bases at J, leaving 8 bases unmatched. CDR3 residues: CASSQGRLAGAINEQFF. As DNA, the CDR3 is TGTGCCAGCAGCCAAGGCCGACTAGCGGGGGCGATAAATGAGCAGTTCTTC.

The chain is built from TRBV7-6 and TRBJ2-2; a weak D match, TRBD2 (5 bases). The germline V gene encodes CDR1 SGHVS and CDR2 FNYEAQ. The V end lost 5 bases, the J end lost 1 base, and 14 bases lay between the germline ends. The CDR3 has 16 residues. Here the CDR3 DNA reads TGTGCCAGCAGCCCTAGACTACGGAAGAACACCGGGGAGCTGTTTTTT. Translated: CASSPRLRKNTGELFF.

This clone was seen once. CDR3 sequence: CASSEATASSYEQYF. The CDR3 bases are TGTGCCAGCAGTGAAGCCACAGCAAGCTCCTACGAGCAGTACTTC. The gene calls are TRBV6-1 and TRBJ2-7; no firm D call. Germline CDR1 is MNHNS and CDR2 is SASEGT. V was trimmed by 0 bases and J by 0 bases, leaving 9 bases between them. CDR3 length: 15 residues.

The table lists this clone with a few counts. The rearrangement uses TRBV5-4 and TRBJ1-1; D not certain. V shed 6 bases and J shed 4 bases, with 16 bases lying between them. Germline CDR1 SGHNT, CDR2 YYREEE (reference sequence). The CDR3 runs to 14 residues. The CDR3 protein is CASTHGVEVTEAFF. The CDR3, as DNA: TGTGCCAGCACCCACGGGGTGGAGGTCACTGAAGCTTTCTTT.

This clone was seen only a few times. The chain recombines TRBV7-6 with TRBJ2-7, with 7 bases fitting TRBD2. The CDR3 is 12 amino acids. Germline-derived CDR1 and CDR2 are SGHVS and FNYEAQ. V dropped 3 bases and J dropped 6; count of bases not matched to a gene: 2. The CDR3 DNA reads TGTGCCAGCAGCTTTGGGGGGGGCGAGCAGTACTTC. The encoded protein is CASSFGGGEQYF.

This clone was observed a single time. V and J are TRBV5-1 and TRBJ2-3; 9 bases match TRBD1. The germline gives CDR1 SGHRS, CDR2 YFSETQ. The CDR3 runs to 17 residues. V was pared by 4 bases and J by 0 bases, with 9 bases of the junction left unmatched. CDR3 residues: CASSRQLDRGSTDTQYF. The CDR3 bases are TGCGCCAGCAGCCGACAGCTAGACAGGGGGAGCACAGATACGCAGTATTTT.

The chain couples TRBV14 to TRBJ2-7, with D possibly TRBD2 on 6 matching bases. Looked up from germline, CDR1 is SGHDN and CDR2 is FVKESK. The CDR3 is 16 amino acids. V lost 4 bases to trimming and J lost 0 bases, with 16 bases between them. This chain's CDR3 is CASSPQGRGSSYEQYF. The CDR3 DNA reads as TGTGCCAGCAGCCCGCAAGGGCGGGGCTCCTCCTACGAGCAGTACTTC. The whole variable domain, remainder taken from reference TRBV14 and TRBJ2-7, is EAGVTQFPSHSVIEKGQTVTLRCDPISGHDNLYWYRRVMGKEIKFLLHFVKESKQDESGMPNNRFLAERTGGTYSTLKVQPAELEDSGVYFCASSPQGRGSSYEQYFGPGTRLTVT.

In its sample, this clone was seen once. This chain links TRBV5-6 with TRBJ2-4; TRBD2 agrees at 9 bases. Germline CDR1 and CDR2: SGHDT and YYEEEE. The CDR3 has 15 residues. With 4 bases clipped from V and 8 bases from J, the junction kept 10 bases outside the gene matches. CDR3 sequence: CASSPGGGVRYIQYF. In DNA form, the CDR3 reads TGTGCCAGCAGCCCTGGCGGGGGGGTGAGGTACATTCAGTACTTC. Drawing the rest from reference TRBV5-6 and TRBJ2-4, the complete variable domain is DAGVTQSPTHLIKTRGQQVTLRCSPKSGHDTVSWYQQALGQGPQFIFQYYEEEERQRGNFPDRFSGHQFPNYSSELNVNALLLGDSALYLCASSPGGGVRYIQYFGAGTRLSVL.

The CDR3 DNA follows: TGTGCCAGCAGCAATGAGGGCGGGAGGCCCGGAGGTACGCAGTATTTT. It translates to CASSNEGGRPGGTQYF. The chain is built from TRBV7-2 and TRBJ2-3, with TRBD2 identical over 8 bases. CDR3 length: 16 residues. V dropped 5 bases and J dropped 8; count of bases not matched to a gene: 15. Per germline, CDR1 SGHTA and CDR2 FQGNSA.

The rearrangement links TRBV10-3 to TRBJ2-7; 7 positions agree with TRBD1. V shed 4 bases, J shed 2 bases, and the junction held 8 bases outside the gene matches. Germline lookup yields CDR1 ENHRY and CDR2 SYGVKD. The CDR3 extends over 15 amino acids. The CDR3 loop is CAISGGQSEAYEQYF. The CDR3 coding sequence is TGTGCCATCAGTGGGGGACAGAGTGAGGCCTACGAGCAGTACTTC.

This clone was counted between two and nine times. The gene calls are TRBV6-1 and TRBJ1-1, with 7 nucleotides matching TRBD1. Trimming at V came to 5 bases and at J to 0 bases, leaving 0 bases not matched to a gene. CDR3 length: 13 amino acids. Germline lookup yields CDR1 MNHNS and CDR2 SASEGT. As DNA, the CDR3 is TGTGCCAGCAGTACAGGGGTGAACACTGAAGCTTTCTTT. It is translated as CASSTGVNTEAFF.

V is TRBV4-1 and J is TRBJ2-7, with D possibly being TRBD1 (6 bases). The germline V and J ends were trimmed by 3 bases and 2 bases, with 17 bases remaining between them. The CDR3 spans 16 residues. Germline V lookup: CDR1 MGHRA, CDR2 YSYEKL. DNA of the CDR3: TGCGCCAGCAGCCAGAACATTGGACAGCGCCCCTACGAGCAGTACTTC. It translates to CASSQNIGQRPYEQYF.

The chain has TRBV5-1 and TRBJ2-3, with TRBD1 identical over 9 bases. Germline V gives CDR1 SGHRS, CDR2 YFSETQ. The CDR3 loop spans 15 amino acids. J was trimmed by 2 bases and V by 5 bases; bases with no gene match: 6. The CDR3 DNA is TGCGCCAGCAGTTGGGGGGACAGGGTCACAGATACGCAGTATTTT. This translates into CASSWGDRVTDTQYF.

This clone has only a few counts. The gene calls are TRBV7-6 and TRBJ1-1, with a tentative D call TRBD1 (5 bases). The germline V gene encodes CDR1 SGHVS and CDR2 FNYEAQ. This CDR3 region has 15 residues. V shed 1 base and J shed 3 bases, with 12 bases lying between them. The CDR3 here is CASSLEAGSDTEAFF. CDR3 coding DNA: TGTGCCAGCAGCTTAGAGGCAGGGTCAGACACTGAAGCTTTCTTT.

DNA of the CDR3: TGTGCCAGTAGTACCCTCCCGGCGGGACAGGGGGGCTATGGCTACACCTTC. Amino acid sequence: CASSTLPAGQGGYGYTF. This sequence joins TRBV19 and TRBJ1-2; 11 bases are a match to TRBD1. The junction had 11 bases not matched to a gene; V was cut back by 4 bases and J by 4 bases. The CDR3 is 17 amino acids. Germline CDR1 reads LNHDA; CDR2 reads SQIVND (reference sequence).

J is TRBJ2-1 and V is TRBV4-3; 7 bases are shared with TRBD1. From germline, CDR1 is LGHNA and CDR2 YSLEER. V was pared by 3 bases and J by 6 bases, with 5 bases of the junction left unmatched. CDR3 length: 14 amino acids. This CDR3 is CASSHYRGANEQFF. The CDR3 DNA sequence: TGCGCCAGCAGCCATTACAGGGGTGCCAATGAGCAGTTCTTC.

The J gene is TRBJ2-1, the V gene TRBV14, with D perhaps matching TRBD2 (5 bases). CDR1 is SGHDN and CDR2 is FVKESK in the germline V gene. The CDR3 runs 16 residues. V was clipped by 1 base and J by 0 bases, with 10 bases between them. The CDR3 bases are TGTGCCAGCAGCCAAGGCCCGGGGAGCTCCTACAATGAGCAGTTCTTC. Translating gives CASSQGPGSSYNEQFF.

This chain connects TRBV5-1 to TRBJ1-3, with D unresolved. From germline, CDR1 is SGHRS and CDR2 YFSETQ. The CDR3 runs 15 residues. Trimming took off 2 bases at V and 0 bases at J, with 9 bases between the two ends. The CDR3 DNA reads TGCGCCAGCAGCTTAGACAAATCCTCTGGAAACACCATATATTTT. Its protein product is CASSLDKSSGNTIYF.

The rearrangement uses TRBV11-2 and TRBJ2-7; D may be TRBD2 (6 bases). Germline CDR1 reads SGHAT; CDR2 reads FQNNGV. The germline V and J ends were trimmed by 4 bases and 2 bases, with 12 bases remaining between them. This CDR3 is 14 amino acids long. CDR3: CASSSRDLAYEQYF. In DNA form, the CDR3 reads TGTGCCAGCAGCTCCCGGGACTTAGCCTACGAGCAGTACTTC. The full variable domain, completed using reference TRBV11-2 and TRBJ2-7, is EAGVAQSPRYKIIEKRQSVAFWCNPISGHATLYWYQQILGQGPKLLIQFQNNGVVDDSQLPKDRFSAERLKGVDSTLKIQPAKLEDSAVYLCASSSRDLAYEQYFGPGTRLTVT.

This clone was seen only a few times. The chain recombines TRBV5-1 with TRBJ2-7; 11 bases are shared with TRBD2. V shed 0 bases, J shed 4 bases, and the junction held 3 bases outside the gene matches. The CDR3 has 15 residues. Germline V lookup: CDR1 SGHRS, CDR2 YFSETQ. The CDR3 sequence: CASSLVPSGRYEQYF. The CDR3 region has the DNA TGCGCCAGCAGCTTGGTCCCTAGCGGGAGGTACGAGCAGTACTTC. The whole variable domain, remainder taken from reference TRBV5-1 and TRBJ2-7, is KAGVTQTPRYLIKTRGQQVTLSCSPISGHRSVSWYQQTPGQGLQFLFEYFSETQRNKGNFPGRFSGRQFSNSRSEMNVSTLELGDSALYLCASSLVPSGRYEQYFGPGTRLTVT.